Below, one T cell receptor beta chain is given with its context. TCRdb's table, derived via immunoSEQ multiplex PCR, lists solely in-frame clones and lacks some. This repertoire shows about 170,000 clones, approximately 90% found once; its top ten account for almost 5%. Followed longitudinally, the Seattle patients had been enrolled during active infection. Trimming took 2 bases from V and 5 from J, leaving 12 bases between them. CDR1 is SGHTA and CDR2 is FQGNSA in the germline V gene. The CDR3 is made up of 15 amino acids. The entry originates in a study of blood T cell repertoires in COVID-19. Study-wide background: Acute and convalescent COVID-19 samples came from the United States, Italy and Spain. T cells, B-cell-depleted T cells, or PBMCs supplied cDNA or gDNA.

The TCR sequence derives from a man younger than 35 with COVID-19, enrolled during active disease. The V call is TRBV7-2, the J call TRBJ2-2, with D possibly being TRBD2 (6 bases). The specimen was peripheral blood. This CDR3 reads CASSLINRGTGELFF. DNA for the CDR3: TGTGCCAGCAGCTTAATAAACCGGGGGACCGGGGAGCTGTTTTTT.